The following is a TCR beta chain sequence with its context. The antigen is undetermined. These data come from a study of beta chain features in type 1 diabetes. TCRB transcripts that were expressed got sequenced, as all of the isolated RNA had been reverse transcribed. The method was immunoSEQ multiplex PCR; TCRdb's version includes in-frame clones alone and lacks a portion of them. The sample lists fewer than 300,000 clones; just over 20% were seen once. Study observations and caveats: Moderate yet significant TCRB CDR3 shortening was seen in Type 1 diabetes patients in all four CD4+ subsets.

The CDR3 runs to 15 residues. Deletions cut 0 bases from V and 1 base from J, with 10 bases between. Germline loops: CDR1 ENHRY, CDR2 SYGVKD. J is TRBJ2-7 and V is TRBV10-3; no clear D. This clonotype was sampled from a woman in her thirties or forties with type 1 diabetes. Sequencing used naive CD4+ T cells from blood. CDR3: CAISESNPGSYEQYF. The CDR3 DNA follows: TGTGCCATCAGTGAGTCGAATCCCGGTTCCTACGAGCAGTACTTC.